The clone carrying this T cell receptor beta chain has more than one count but fewer than ten. V was clipped by 5 bases and J by 2 bases; unmatched bases: 5. Germline V gene data show CDR1 as DFQATT and CDR2 as SNEGSKA (reference sequence). This CDR3 has 14 amino acids. A second PCR, run for roughly 7 to 12 cycles, used a sample-barcoded 5' primer plus a J-beta primer mix. A template-switch adaptor containing 12 random nucleotides labeled each cDNA molecule. TCRdb recomputed calls from the 5' RACE reads with MiXCR, one row per CDR3 protein. The sample contains around 1,600,000 distinct CDR3 sequences, 35% to 45% of which appear only once. This sample stems from a study of blood T cells in healthy people across ages. For the study at large: Template switching retrieved approximately one barcoded beta molecule for each two T cells.

The sequencing input was blood. The TCR comes from a woman aged 18-30 years in good health. This chain connects TRBV20-1 to TRBJ2-1; 8 bases agree with TRBD2. The CDR3 DNA follows: TGCAGTGCTCCACGGGAGGGGACCTACAATGAGCAGTTCTTC. This encodes CSAPREGTYNEQFF.